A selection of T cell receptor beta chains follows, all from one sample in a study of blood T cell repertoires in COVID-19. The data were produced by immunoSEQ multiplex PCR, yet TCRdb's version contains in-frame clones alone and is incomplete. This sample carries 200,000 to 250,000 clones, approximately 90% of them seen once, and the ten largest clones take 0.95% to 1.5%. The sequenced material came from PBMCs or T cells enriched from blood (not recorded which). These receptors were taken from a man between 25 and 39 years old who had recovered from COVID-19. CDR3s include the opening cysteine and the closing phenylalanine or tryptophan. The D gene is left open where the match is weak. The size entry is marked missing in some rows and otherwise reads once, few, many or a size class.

TGTGCCAGCAGTGACCCGCGATTT	CASSDPRF	TRBV6-4	TRBJ1-4	NA	NA
TGCGCCAGCAGTGAGTCCCCAGGGAAGAACGAGCAGTACTTC	CASSESPGKNEQYF	TRBV10-1	TRBJ2-7	NA	NA
TGTGCCAGCAGTGAAGCGCTTAGGGGCTACGAGCAGTACTTC	CASSEALRGYEQYF	TRBV2	TRBJ2-7	NA	once
TGTGCCAGCAGCTTAACAGGGGAGATATACTATGGCTACACCTTC	CASSLTGEIYYGYTF	TRBV7-2	TRBJ1-2	TRBD1	NA
TGTGCCACCAGTCCCGGGAGCACTGAAGCTTTCTTT	CATSPGSTEAFF	TRBV24-1	TRBJ1-1	NA	NA
TGTGCCAGCAGCTTGACAGGGCGAGAGGGGGACATTCAGTACTTC	CASSLTGREGDIQYF	TRBV7-9	TRBJ2-4	TRBD1	NA
TGTGCCAGCAGTCGTCCAGGGGGAGACACTGAAGCTTTCTTT	CASSRPGGDTEAFF	TRBV2	TRBJ1-1	TRBD1	NA
TGCAGTGCCAGGCTCCTGGGCGAGCAGTACTTC	CSARLLGEQYF	TRBV20-1	TRBJ2-7	NA	NA
TGTGCCAGTAGCTCCTCCGGGGGTATCAATCAGCCCCAGCATTTT	CASSSSGGINQPQHF	TRBV19	TRBJ1-5	NA	NA
TGCGCCAGCAGCTTAGGGGTAACAGGGGGGTACCAAGAGACCCAGTACTTC	CASSLGVTGGYQETQYF	TRBV5-1	TRBJ2-5	TRBD1	NA
TGTGCCTGGAGGGAAACAGGGGGCTGGCAAGAGACCCAGTACTTC	CAWRETGGWQETQYF	TRBV30	TRBJ2-5	TRBD1	NA
TGTGCCAGCAGTTACTCTGGCGGACAGGGGTACAATGAGCAGTTCTTC	CASSYSGGQGYNEQFF	TRBV6-5	TRBJ2-1	TRBD1	NA
TGTGCCAGTAGCCCTAGCGTCTCATCCTACGAGCAGTACTTC	CASSPSVSSYEQYF	TRBV19	TRBJ2-7	NA	NA
TGTGCCAGCAGCTTAGCAGTGCAGGGTAGCGGAGCTTTCTTT	CASSLAVQGSGAFF	TRBV7-9	TRBJ1-1	NA	NA
TGCGCCAGCAGTAAAAGCGGGAACTACAATGAGCAGTTCTTC	CASSKSGNYNEQFF	TRBV10-1	TRBJ2-1	TRBD2	NA
TGTGCCAGCAGTACGGGGGGACAGGGGATTCAGCCCCAGCATTTT	CASSTGGQGIQPQHF	TRBV6-2/TRBV6-3	TRBJ1-5	TRBD1	NA
TGTGCCACCAGTGGACTTAACGGGGAACAGGGGCTAGATGAGCAGTTCTTC	CATSGLNGEQGLDEQFF	TRBV24-1	TRBJ2-1	TRBD1	NA
NA	CASSFAPGSGYEGYTF	TRBV12-1	TRBJ1-2	NA	once
TGTGCCAGCAGCCAACTTAGCGGGAGGGCGGTCGGGGAGCTGTTTTTT	CASSQLSGRAVGELFF	TRBV3-1/TRBV3-2	TRBJ2-2	TRBD2	NA
TGTGCCAGCAGCTTAGCGGGAGGGCAGTTCTTC	CASSLAGGQFF	TRBV7-2	TRBJ2-1	NA	NA
TGTGCCAGCAGTGAAGCAAGAGGGCAAGAGACCCAGTACTTC	CASSEARGQETQYF	TRBV25-1	TRBJ2-5	NA	once
TGTGCCAGCAGATCCATTAGCGGGAGCTCCTACGAGCAGTACTTC	CASRSISGSSYEQYF	TRBV6-5	TRBJ2-7	TRBD2	NA
TGTGCCTGGACTCGCGGACTAGCGGGGGTTACCGACGAGCAGTACTTC	CAWTRGLAGVTDEQYF	TRBV30	TRBJ2-7	TRBD2	NA
TGTGCCCACGGACTAGCGGGAGGGCCAACCGAGCAGTACTTC	CAHGLAGGPTEQYF	TRBV30	TRBJ2-7	TRBD2	NA
TGTGCCAGCAGCTCCCCGGGACTAGCGGTTGAGGACACCGGGGAGCTGTTTTTT	CASSSPGLAVEDTGELFF	TRBV5-4	TRBJ2-2	TRBD2	NA
TGTGCCAGCGGATCGGACAGGGCCTATGGCTACACCTTC	CASGSDRAYGYTF	TRBV6-5	TRBJ1-2	TRBD1	NA
TGTGCCAGCAGCCTGGGACAGTCCAGAGGACCCCTCCACTTT	CASSLGQSRGPLHF	TRBV3-1/TRBV3-2	TRBJ1-6	TRBD1	NA
TGTGCCAGCAGGGCGGACAGGGACGACTATGGCTACACCTTC	CASRADRDDYGYTF	TRBV27	TRBJ1-2	TRBD1	NA
TGTGCCAGCAGTGAAGGGACAGGGGGTTATCACACTGAAGCTTTCTTT	CASSEGTGGYHTEAFF	TRBV9	TRBJ1-1	TRBD1	NA
TGTGCCTGGAGGACTCTAGCGGGGGGGCGGGATACGCAGTATTTT	CAWRTLAGGRDTQYF	TRBV30	TRBJ2-3	TRBD2	NA
TGTGCCAGCAGCGTAAGTGGACTAGCGGGACTGACAGGGGATGAGCAGTTCTTC	CASSVSGLAGLTGDEQFF	TRBV9	TRBJ2-1	TRBD2	NA
TGTGCCATCAGTACAGGGGACTACGAGCAGTACTTC	CAISTGDYEQYF	TRBV10-3	TRBJ2-7	TRBD1	NA
TGTGCCTGGAGTGTGGGGATGGGGGGAGGCAATCAGCCCCAGCATTTT	CAWSVGMGGGNQPQHF	TRBV30	TRBJ1-5	NA	NA
TGTGCCAGCACTCCCCGGGAGCCCAACACCGGGGAGCTGTTTTTT	CASTPREPNTGELFF	TRBV6-5	TRBJ2-2	NA	NA
TGCGCCAGCAGAGAGCGGGGAGCCTACGAGCAGTACTTC	CASRERGAYEQYF	TRBV4-1	TRBJ2-7	TRBD2	NA
TGTGCCAGCAGCTCGACGGCTCAAGGGGGCTACGAGCAGTACTTC	CASSSTAQGGYEQYF	TRBV11-2	TRBJ2-7	NA	NA
TGTGCCAGCAGCGTAGGGCAGGGGGCCTACGAGCAGTACTTC	CASSVGQGAYEQYF	TRBV9	TRBJ2-7	TRBD1	NA
TGTGCCAGCAGCTCAATGGGTAGCGGGAGCACAGATACGCAGTATTTT	CASSSMGSGSTDTQYF	TRBV27	TRBJ2-3	TRBD2	NA
TGTGCCAGCAGCTCTGGACAGGGGGGTAGCAATCAGCCCCAGCATTTT	CASSSGQGGSNQPQHF	TRBV7-2	TRBJ1-5	TRBD1	once
TGCGCCAGCAGCTTGGCCCCGGGGACTAGCGCCAATGAGCAGTTCTTC	CASSLAPGTSANEQFF	TRBV5-1	TRBJ2-1	TRBD2	NA
TGTGCCTGGAGTGTACAAACGGGCTATGGCTACACCTTC	CAWSVQTGYGYTF	TRBV30	TRBJ1-2	NA	NA
TGTGCCAGCAGCCCCGACCGGGTAGGAGAGACCCAGTACTTC	CASSPDRVGETQYF	TRBV28	TRBJ2-5	NA	NA
TGTGCCAGCACCCCGCCTGGGACAGTCTACAATGAGCAGTTCTTC	CASTPPGTVYNEQFF	TRBV28	TRBJ2-1	TRBD1	NA
TGTGCCAGCACGGCAGGGGGCGCCTCAGATACGCAGTATTTT	CASTAGGASDTQYF	TRBV2	TRBJ2-3	TRBD1	NA
TGTGCCACCAGTGGCGAGACAGGGGTGGGCTACACCTTC	CATSGETGVGYTF	TRBV24-1	TRBJ1-2	TRBD1	NA
TGTGCCTGGAGTGCGCTCGACAGGGCAGGCACCGGGGAGCTGTTTTTT	CAWSALDRAGTGELFF	TRBV30	TRBJ2-2	TRBD1	NA
TGCGCCAGCAGCCAAGCCCCAGCGGGAGGGCCGGGGGAGCTGTTTTTT	CASSQAPAGGPGELFF	TRBV4-1	TRBJ2-2	TRBD2	once
TGCGCCAGCAGCCAAGAAGCTGGACAGGCCTATGGCTACACCTTC	CASSQEAGQAYGYTF	TRBV4-3	TRBJ1-2	TRBD1	few
TGTGCCAGCAGCGTAGGCGTCGGACAGGGAACCTACGAGCAGTACTTC	CASSVGVGQGTYEQYF	TRBV9	TRBJ2-7	TRBD1	NA
TGTGCCAGCAGCAGACAGGGGATTGTTAAGAATTCACCCCTCCACTTT	CASSRQGIVKNSPLHF	TRBV3-1/TRBV3-2	TRBJ1-6	TRBD1	NA
TGTGCCACCAGCAGGGACAGGGACGGTTCCTACGAGCAGTACTTC	CATSRDRDGSYEQYF	TRBV15	TRBJ2-7	TRBD1	NA
TGTGCCAGCACCGTAGTGGGGGGGAACACTGAAGCTTTCTTT	CASTVVGGNTEAFF	TRBV5-4	TRBJ1-1	NA	NA
TGTGCCTGGAGTGGCGGGTCAGCTAGCACAGATACGCAGTATTTT	CAWSGGSASTDTQYF	TRBV30	TRBJ2-3	NA	once
TGTGCCAGTAGCGACCTTCTGGTGGGCGCTGGAAACACCATATATTTT	CASSDLLVGAGNTIYF	TRBV5-6	TRBJ1-3	NA	NA
TGCGCCAGCAGCTTGGCTAGCAACTCCTACAATGAGCAGTTCTTC	CASSLASNSYNEQFF	TRBV5-1	TRBJ2-1	NA	NA
TGTGCCAGCAGCTTAGGGACAGTGAGCACAGATACGCAGTATTTT	CASSLGTVSTDTQYF	TRBV5-8	TRBJ2-3	TRBD1	NA
TGTGCCAGTACCGACAGGGGGCTGGGTGAGACCCAGTACTTC	CASTDRGLGETQYF	TRBV19	TRBJ2-5	TRBD1	NA
TGTGCCAGCAGTTTAGGGGCGCATGAGCAGTTCTTC	CASSLGAHEQFF	TRBV12-3/TRBV12-4	TRBJ2-1	NA	NA